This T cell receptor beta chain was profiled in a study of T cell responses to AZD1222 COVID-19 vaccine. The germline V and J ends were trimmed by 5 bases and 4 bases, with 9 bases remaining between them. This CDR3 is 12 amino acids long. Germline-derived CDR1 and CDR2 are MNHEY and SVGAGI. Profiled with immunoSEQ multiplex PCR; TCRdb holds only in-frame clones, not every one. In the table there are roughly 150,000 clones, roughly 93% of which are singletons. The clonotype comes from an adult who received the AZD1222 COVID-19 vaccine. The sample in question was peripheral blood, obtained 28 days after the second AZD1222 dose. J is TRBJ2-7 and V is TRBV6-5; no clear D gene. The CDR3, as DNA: TGTGCCAGCAGTCCCACCACGTACGAGCAGTACTTC. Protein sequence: CASSPTTYEQYF.